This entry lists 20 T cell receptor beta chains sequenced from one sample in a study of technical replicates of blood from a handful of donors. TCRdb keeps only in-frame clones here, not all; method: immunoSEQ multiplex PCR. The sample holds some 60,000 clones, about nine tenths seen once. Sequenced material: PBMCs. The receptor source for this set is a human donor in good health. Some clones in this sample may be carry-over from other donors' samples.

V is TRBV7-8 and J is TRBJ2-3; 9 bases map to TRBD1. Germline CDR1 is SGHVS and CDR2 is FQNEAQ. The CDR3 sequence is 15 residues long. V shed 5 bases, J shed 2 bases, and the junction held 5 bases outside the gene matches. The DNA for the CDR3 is TGTGCCAGCAGCAAGGGACAGGGATACACAGATACGCAGTATTTT. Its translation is CASSKGQGYTDTQYF.

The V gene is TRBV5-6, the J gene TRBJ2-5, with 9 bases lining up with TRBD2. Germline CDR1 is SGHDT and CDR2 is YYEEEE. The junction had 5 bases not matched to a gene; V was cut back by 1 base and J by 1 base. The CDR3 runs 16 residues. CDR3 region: CASSLKLAGTQETQYF. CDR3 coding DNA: TGTGCCAGCAGCTTGAAACTAGCGGGTACCCAAGAGACCCAGTACTTC.

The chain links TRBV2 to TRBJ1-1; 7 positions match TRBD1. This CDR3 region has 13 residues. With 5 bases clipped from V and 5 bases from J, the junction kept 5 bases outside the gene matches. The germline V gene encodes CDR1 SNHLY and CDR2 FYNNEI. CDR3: CASSNRGGTEAFF. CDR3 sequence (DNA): TGTGCCAGCAGTAACAGGGGAGGAACTGAAGCTTTCTTT.

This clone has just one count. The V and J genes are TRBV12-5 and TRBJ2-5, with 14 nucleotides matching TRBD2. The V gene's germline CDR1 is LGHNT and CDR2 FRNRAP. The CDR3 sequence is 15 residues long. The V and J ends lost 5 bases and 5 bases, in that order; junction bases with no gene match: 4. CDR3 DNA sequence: TGTGCTAGTGGTACGAGACTAGCGGGAGGGGAGACCCAGTACTTC. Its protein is CASGTRLAGGETQYF.

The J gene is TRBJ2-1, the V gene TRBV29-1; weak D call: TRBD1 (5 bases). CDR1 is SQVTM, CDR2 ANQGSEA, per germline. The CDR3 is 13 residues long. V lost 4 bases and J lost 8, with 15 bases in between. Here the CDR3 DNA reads TGCAGCGTTGTTCGGTCAGGGTTAGATGAGCAGTTCTTC. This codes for CSVVRSGLDEQFF.

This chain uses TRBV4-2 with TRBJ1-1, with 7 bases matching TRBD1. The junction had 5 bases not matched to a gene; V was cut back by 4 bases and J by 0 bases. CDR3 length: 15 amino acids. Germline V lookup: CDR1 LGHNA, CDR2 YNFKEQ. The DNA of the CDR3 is TGTGCCAGCAGCCCTAGACAGGGTATGAACACTGAAGCTTTCTTT. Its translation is CASSPRQGMNTEAFF.

The chain's CDR3 is CASSRGLAGNTGELFF. In nucleotides, the CDR3 is TGCGCCAGCAGCCGAGGACTAGCGGGGAACACCGGGGAGCTGTTTTTT. The chain is built from TRBV4-3 and TRBJ2-2; 11 bases align to TRBD2. J gave up 1 base and V 4 bases, and 2 bases lay outside the gene matches. The CDR3 is 16 amino acids. The V gene's germline CDR1 is LGHNA and CDR2 YSLEER.

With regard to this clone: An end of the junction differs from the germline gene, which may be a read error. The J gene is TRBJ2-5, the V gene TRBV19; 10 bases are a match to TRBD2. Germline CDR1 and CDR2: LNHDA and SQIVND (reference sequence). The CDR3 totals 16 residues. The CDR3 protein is CASSIVSGRSREIQYF. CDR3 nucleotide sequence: TGTGCCAGTAGTATCGTTAGCGGGAGGTCGAGGGAGATCCAGTACTTC.

CDR3 loop: CASSALTGTGANVLTF. CDR3 bases: TGTGCCAGCAGCGCACTCACGGGAACTGGGGCCAACGTCCTGACTTTC. This chain connects TRBV7-9 to TRBJ2-6; TRBD2 is a possible D gene (5 bases). Germline V gene data show CDR1 as SEHNR and CDR2 as FQNEAQ (reference sequence). The V end lost 5 bases, the J end lost 2 bases, and 13 bases lay between the germline ends. There are 16 residues in the CDR3.

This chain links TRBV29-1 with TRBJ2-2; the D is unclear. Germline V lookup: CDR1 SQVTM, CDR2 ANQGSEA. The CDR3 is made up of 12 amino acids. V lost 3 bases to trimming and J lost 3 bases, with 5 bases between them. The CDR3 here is CSVDGYTGELFF. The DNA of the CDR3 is TGCAGCGTTGACGGGTACACCGGGGAGCTGTTTTTT.

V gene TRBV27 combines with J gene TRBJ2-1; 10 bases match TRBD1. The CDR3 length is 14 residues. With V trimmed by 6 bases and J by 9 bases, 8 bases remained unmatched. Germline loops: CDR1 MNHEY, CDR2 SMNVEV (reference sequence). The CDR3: CASSGQGVVGEQFF. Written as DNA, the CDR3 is TGTGCCAGCAGCGGACAGGGGGTAGTGGGTGAGCAGTTCTTC.

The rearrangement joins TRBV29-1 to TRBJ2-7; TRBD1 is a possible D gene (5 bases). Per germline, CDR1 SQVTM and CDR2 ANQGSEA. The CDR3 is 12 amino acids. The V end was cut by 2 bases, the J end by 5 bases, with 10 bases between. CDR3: CSVERAGHEQYF. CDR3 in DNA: TGCAGCGTTGAAAGAGCAGGGCACGAGCAGTACTTC.

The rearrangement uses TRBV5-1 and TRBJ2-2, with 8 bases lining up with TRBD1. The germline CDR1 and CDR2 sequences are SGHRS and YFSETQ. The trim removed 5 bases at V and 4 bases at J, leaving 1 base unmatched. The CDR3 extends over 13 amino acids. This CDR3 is CASRTGATGELFF. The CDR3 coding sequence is TGCGCCAGCAGGACAGGGGCCACCGGGGAGCTGTTTTTT.

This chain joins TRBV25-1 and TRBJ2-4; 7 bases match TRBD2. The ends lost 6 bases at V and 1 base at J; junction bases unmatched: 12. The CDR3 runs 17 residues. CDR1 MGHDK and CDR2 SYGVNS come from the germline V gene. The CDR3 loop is CASRNHQLGGAKNIQYF. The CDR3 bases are TGTGCCAGCAGGAACCATCAGCTCGGGGGGGCCAAAAACATTCAGTACTTC. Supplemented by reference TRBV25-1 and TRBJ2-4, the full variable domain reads EADIYQTPRYLVIGTGKKITLECSQTMGHDKMYWYQQDPGMELHLIHYSYGVNSTEKGDLSSESTVSRIRTEHFPLTLESARPSHTSQYLCASRNHQLGGAKNIQYFGAGTRLSVL.

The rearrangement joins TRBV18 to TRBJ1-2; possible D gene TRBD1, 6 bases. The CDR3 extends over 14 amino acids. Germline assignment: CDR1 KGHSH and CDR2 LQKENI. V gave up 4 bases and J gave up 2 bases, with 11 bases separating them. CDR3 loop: CASSRDTKNYGYTF. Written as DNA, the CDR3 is TGTGCCAGCTCACGGGACACCAAGAACTATGGCTACACCTTC.

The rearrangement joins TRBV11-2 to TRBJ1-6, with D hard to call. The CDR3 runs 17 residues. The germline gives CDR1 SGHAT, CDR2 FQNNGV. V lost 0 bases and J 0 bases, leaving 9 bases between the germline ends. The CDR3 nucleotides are TGTGCCAGCAGCTTAGAGAGGCAAAGCTCCTATAATTCACCCCTCCACTTT. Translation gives CASSLERQSSYNSPLHF.

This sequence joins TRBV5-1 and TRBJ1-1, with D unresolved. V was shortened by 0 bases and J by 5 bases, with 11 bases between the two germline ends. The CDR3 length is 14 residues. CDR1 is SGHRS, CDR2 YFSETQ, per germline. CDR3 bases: TGCGCCAGCAGCTTGGTGCCGGGGAGGACTGAAGCTTTCTTT. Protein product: CASSLVPGRTEAFF. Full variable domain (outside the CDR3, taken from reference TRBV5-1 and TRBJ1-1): KAGVTQTPRYLIKTRGQQVTLSCSPISGHRSVSWYQQTPGQGLQFLFEYFSETQRNKGNFPGRFSGRQFSNSRSEMNVSTLELGDSALYLCASSLVPGRTEAFFGQGTRLTVV.

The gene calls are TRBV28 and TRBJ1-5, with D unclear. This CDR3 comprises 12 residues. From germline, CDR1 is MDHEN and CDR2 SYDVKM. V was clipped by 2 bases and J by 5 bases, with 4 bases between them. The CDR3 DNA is TGTGCCAGCAGTTTAGTCGATCAGCCCCAGCATTTT. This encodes CASSLVDQPQHF.

CDR3 amino acids: CASSARDNQPQFF. Here the CDR3 DNA reads TGTGCCAGCAGCGCCCGGGACAATCAACCCCAGTTCTTC. This chain connects TRBV7-8 to TRBJ2-1, with a tentative D call TRBD1 (6 bases). The CDR3 spans 13 residues. Trimming took off 5 bases at V and 13 bases at J, with 18 bases between the two ends. Germline-derived CDR1 and CDR2 are SGHVS and FQNEAQ.

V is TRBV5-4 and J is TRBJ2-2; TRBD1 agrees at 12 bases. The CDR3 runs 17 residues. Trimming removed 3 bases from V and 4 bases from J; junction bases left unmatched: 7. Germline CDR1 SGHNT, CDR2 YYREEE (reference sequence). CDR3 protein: CASSSAGTGGITGELFF. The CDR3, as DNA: TGTGCCAGCAGCTCCGCAGGGACAGGGGGCATCACCGGGGAGCTGTTTTTT.